This T cell receptor (beta chain) was retrieved from a study of cytomegalovirus exposure and HLA in healthy donors. A note on this clone: The antigen is not known.

Study-wide results and limits: The classifier reportedly diagnosed cytomegalovirus status with high specificity and sensitivity.

The CDR3 consists of 15 residues. V lost 5 bases and J lost 0, with 12 bases in between. The germline CDR1 and CDR2 sequences are MGHDK and SYGVNS. This PCR relied on a set of 60 Vbeta primers and 13 Jbeta primers. Some clones are missing from TCRdb's copy, which holds only in-frame ones; the method was immunoSEQ multiplex PCR. The sample has 56,000 or so clones; the top ten hold about 24%. Specimen: PBMCs. J is TRBJ2-3 and V is TRBV25-1; no firm D call. This clonotype originated in a man aged 35 to 55 in good health and CMV-seropositive. CDR3 residues: CASSKIAPSTDTQYF. CDR3 in DNA: TGTGCCAGCAGTAAAATAGCACCTAGCACAGATACGCAGTATTTT.